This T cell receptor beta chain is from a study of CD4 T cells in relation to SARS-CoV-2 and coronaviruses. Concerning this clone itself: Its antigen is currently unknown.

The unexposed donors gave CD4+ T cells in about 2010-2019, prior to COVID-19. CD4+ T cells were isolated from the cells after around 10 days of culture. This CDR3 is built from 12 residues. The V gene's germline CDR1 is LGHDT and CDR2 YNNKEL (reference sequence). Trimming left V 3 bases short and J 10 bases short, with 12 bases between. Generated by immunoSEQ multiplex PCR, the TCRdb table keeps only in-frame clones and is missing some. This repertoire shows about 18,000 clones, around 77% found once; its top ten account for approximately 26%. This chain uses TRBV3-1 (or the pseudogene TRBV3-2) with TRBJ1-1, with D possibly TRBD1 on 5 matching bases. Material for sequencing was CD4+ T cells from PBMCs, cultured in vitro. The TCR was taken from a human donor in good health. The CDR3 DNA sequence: TGTGCCAGCAGCCATCCCGGGAGGGGAGCTTTCTTT. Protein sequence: CASSHPGRGAFF.